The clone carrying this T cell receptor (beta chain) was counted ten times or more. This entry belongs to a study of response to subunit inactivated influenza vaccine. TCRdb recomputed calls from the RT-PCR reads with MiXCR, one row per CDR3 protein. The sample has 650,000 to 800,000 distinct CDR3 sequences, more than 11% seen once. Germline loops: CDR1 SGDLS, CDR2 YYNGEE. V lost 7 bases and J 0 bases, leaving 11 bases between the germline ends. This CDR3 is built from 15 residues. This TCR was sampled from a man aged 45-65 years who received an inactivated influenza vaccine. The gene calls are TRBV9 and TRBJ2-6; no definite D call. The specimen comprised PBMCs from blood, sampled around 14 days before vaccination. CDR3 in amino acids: CASSPPGSGANVLTF. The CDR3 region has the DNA TGTGCCAGCTCACCACCAGGCTCTGGGGCCAACGTCCTGACTTTC.